Below, 5 T cell receptor beta chains from the same sample are listed, as sequenced in a study of blood T cell repertoires in COVID-19. This table comes from immunoSEQ multiplex PCR, and its TCRdb copy is limited to in-frame clones, with some not included. The table lists 300,000 to 400,000 clones, 86% of them singletons, with 7.1% in the top ten. The sequenced sample consisted of peripheral blood. Source of these receptors: a woman in her sixties with COVID-19, enrolled during active disease.

In nucleotides, the CDR3 is TGTGCCAGCAGTTTATCGGTCGGTTCACCCCTCCACTTT. It translates to CASSLSVGSPLHF. This chain uses TRBV27 with TRBJ1-6; D not certain. V gave up 0 bases and J gave up 9 bases, with 6 bases separating them. Germline V gene data show CDR1 as MNHEY and CDR2 as SMNVEV (reference sequence). This CDR3 has 13 residues.

The chain uses TRBV6-5 and TRBJ2-1, with D possibly TRBD1 on 6 matching bases. The CDR3 has 14 residues. Between the trimmed V and J ends, which lost 1 base and 9 bases, there was a span of 13 bases. Germline V gives CDR1 MNHEY, CDR2 SVGAGI. The CDR3 here is CASSYWRQVVEQFF. Here the CDR3 DNA reads TGTGCCAGCAGTTACTGGCGACAGGTCGTTGAGCAGTTCTTC.

The rearrangement uses TRBV3-1 (or the pseudogene TRBV3-2) and TRBJ2-1; a possible D gene is TRBD2 (5 bases). Germline V gene data show CDR1 as LGHDT and CDR2 as YNNKEL (reference sequence). CDR3 length: 17 amino acids. Trimming left V 0 bases short and J 0 bases short, with 12 bases between. CDR3 loop: CASSQDCSGSSYNEQFF. Written as DNA, the CDR3 is TGTGCCAGCAGCCAAGACTGCAGCGGATCCTCCTACAATGAGCAGTTCTTC.

The chain combines TRBV11-2 with TRBJ2-1; TRBD2 might be the D (6 bases). Germline CDR1 reads SGHAT; CDR2 reads FQNNGV. CDR3 length: 16 residues. The V end was cut by 1 base, the J end by 4 bases, with 14 bases between. This CDR3 reads CASSLGGEAVYNEQFF. The CDR3 DNA sequence: TGTGCCAGCAGCTTAGGGGGGGAGGCGGTATACAATGAGCAGTTCTTC.

This clone was detected ten times or more. The chain joins TRBV11-1 to TRBJ2-1, with 11 bases lining up with TRBD2. This CDR3 region has 16 residues. After removal of 5 bases from V and 5 bases from J, the junction contained 8 bases not matched to a gene. Germline V CDR1 and CDR2: SGHAT, FQDESV (reference sequence). CDR3 loop: CASSHPGLAVDNEQFF. The CDR3 nucleotides are TGTGCCAGCAGCCACCCGGGACTAGCGGTTGACAATGAGCAGTTCTTC.